This T cell receptor beta chain was sequenced in a study of T cell responses to AZD1222 COVID-19 vaccine. The method was immunoSEQ multiplex PCR; TCRdb's version includes in-frame clones alone and lacks a portion of them. The table records about 130,000 clones, over 85% of them present only once. Overall study results and limits: Clonal diversity may have been underestimated, and the donors were mostly white British, with more females than males. Regions 160-218 and 743-854 dominated among vaccine-associated CD4 TCRs spanning spike. Seropositivity was recorded at baseline in only six AZD1222 recipients. Variant regions that are unmutated are reportedly the target of nearly half of spike-specific TCRs.

A note on this clone: Its antigen is undetermined.

Germline V lookup: CDR1 MNHNY, CDR2 SVGAGI (reference sequence). The V end lost 2 bases, the J end lost 0 bases, and 7 bases lay between the germline ends. The CDR3 has 14 residues. This material consisted of peripheral blood, taken on day 0 of AZD1222 vaccination. The chain joins TRBV6-6 to TRBJ1-1, with D perhaps TRBD1 (6 bases). This sequence originates from an adult in good health. The chain's CDR3 is CASSYGGLNTEAFF. Written as DNA, the CDR3 is TGTGCCAGCAGTTACGGGGGGCTGAACACTGAAGCTTTCTTT.